A single sample is the source of the 23 T cell receptor beta chains below, sequenced in a study of blood T cell repertoires in COVID-19. Repertoires were generated with immunoSEQ multiplex PCR, while TCRdb's copy carries only in-frame clones and drops some. The repertoire holds 25,000 to 35,000 clones, roughly three quarters seen once, with 35% to 55% in the top ten. Sequenced: peripheral blood. The receptors derive from a woman in her 70s with acute or convalescent COVID-19.

This chain uses TRBV2 with TRBJ2-2; possibly TRBD2 for D (5 bases). The CDR3 is 16 amino acids. Germline assignment: CDR1 SNHLY and CDR2 FYNNEI. Trimming cost V 2 bases and J 0 bases, with 10 bases left between them. The CDR3 region is CASSEISATNTGELFF. As DNA, the CDR3 is TGTGCCAGCAGTGAAATTAGCGCAACGAACACCGGGGAGCTGTTTTTT. Based on the CDR3 plus reference TRBV2 and TRBJ2-2, the full variable domain is EPEVTQTPSHQVTQMGQEVILRCVPISNHLYFYWYRQILGQKVEFLVSFYNNEISEKSEIFDDQFSVERPDGSNFTLKIRSTKLEDSAMYFCASSEISATNTGELFFGEGSRLTVL.

This clone appeared a few times. The CDR3 DNA reads TGTGCCACCCTACCGACAGGGGGCGCGGGCGGGGAGCTGTTTTTT. Translating it yields CATLPTGGAGGELFF. The chain couples TRBV6-5 to TRBJ2-2, with 10 bases matching TRBD1. This CDR3 is built from 15 residues. V lost 10 bases and J lost 7; bases outside the gene matches: 12. From germline, CDR1 is MNHEY and CDR2 SVGAGI.

The rearrangement uses TRBV18 and TRBJ1-3, with D possibly being TRBD1 (5 bases). Germline V CDR1 and CDR2: KGHSH, LQKENI. CDR3 size: 15 residues. Trimming removed 1 base from V and 0 bases from J, with 7 bases in between. CDR3 in DNA: TGTGCCAGCTCACCACAGGGGAACTCTGGAAACACCATATATTTT. Amino acids: CASSPQGNSGNTIYF.

This chain connects TRBV28 to TRBJ2-2, with a weak D call TRBD2 (5 bases). The V and J ends lost 3 bases and 4 bases respectively, with 12 bases between them. CDR1 is MDHEN, CDR2 SYDVKM, per germline. The CDR3 is made up of 15 amino acids. CDR3 bases: TGTGCCAGCAGTTTTCATGGACGGGGCACCGGGGAGCTGTTTTTT. Translation gives CASSFHGRGTGELFF.

V gene TRBV7-3 combines with J gene TRBJ2-1; D is perhaps TRBD2 (5 bases). The CDR3 loop spans 13 amino acids. The germline V gene has CDR1 SGHTA and CDR2 FQGTGA. The V gene lost 4 bases and the J gene lost 3 bases, with 7 bases spanning the gap. Here the CDR3 reads CASSYGGYNEQFF. CDR3 sequence (DNA): TGTGCCAGCAGCTACGGAGGCTACAATGAGCAGTTCTTC.

To note about this clone: Compared with germline, one end of the junction differs, possibly owing to a read error. The chain recombines TRBV6-1 with TRBJ1-4; perhaps TRBD1 as D (6 bases). This CDR3 has 13 residues. The germline CDR1 and CDR2 sequences are MNHNS and SASEGT. This chain's CDR3 is CASREGGDGKLFF. CDR3 DNA: TGTGCCAGCAGAGAAGGGGGGGACGGAAAACTGTTTTTT.

The chain uses TRBV27 and TRBJ2-7; 7 bases map to TRBD1. The CDR3 spans 15 residues. The junction had 4 bases not matched to a gene; V was cut back by 0 bases and J by 2 bases. Germline-derived CDR1 and CDR2 are MNHEY and SMNVEV (reference sequence). CDR3 in DNA: TGTGCCAGCAGTTTATCTACAGGGGCCACCTACGAGCAGTACTTC. Translation gives CASSLSTGATYEQYF.

V gene TRBV6-2 or TRBV6-3 combines with J gene TRBJ2-4; possibly TRBD1 for D (6 bases). CDR3 length: 17 amino acids. V gave up 0 bases and J gave up 0 bases, with 12 bases separating them. Looked up from germline, CDR1 is MNHEY and CDR2 is SVGEGT. Here the CDR3 reads CASSYSEDRLAKNIQYF. The CDR3 nucleotides read TGTGCCAGCAGTTACTCCGAGGACAGACTAGCCAAAAACATTCAGTACTTC.

The V call is TRBV9, the J call TRBJ2-5; a weak D match, TRBD1 (5 bases). The CDR3 runs to 16 residues. In germline, CDR1 is SGDLS, CDR2 YYNGEE. V was pared by 0 bases and J by 3 bases, with 15 bases between. DNA of the CDR3: TGTGCCAGCAGCGTAGTTATGACAGCTAGTAAAGAGACCCAGTACTTC. This translates into CASSVVMTASKETQYF.

The table lists this clone with a few counts. The CDR3 sequence is CASSLLSGNEQFF. CDR3 DNA sequence: TGTGCCAGCAGCTTGCTTTCCGGCAATGAGCAGTTCTTC. The V call is TRBV5-4, the J call TRBJ2-1, with no clear D. The CDR3 length is 13 residues. The V end was cut by 1 base, the J end by 6 bases, with 8 bases between. The germline V gene has CDR1 SGHNT and CDR2 YYREEE (reference sequence).

The chain carries TRBV7-9 and TRBJ2-7; 11 nucleotides match TRBD2. V trimming: 5 bases; J trimming: 3 bases; junction bases outside the gene matches: 9. The CDR3 spans 16 residues. The germline gives CDR1 SEHNR, CDR2 FQNEAQ (reference sequence). The DNA of the CDR3 is TGTGCCAGCAGCCCAATCACTAGCGGGAGAAACTACGAGCAGTACTTC. It yields the protein CASSPITSGRNYEQYF.

This chain joins TRBV30 and TRBJ2-7; D gene ambiguous. V shed 0 bases and J shed 3 bases, with 6 bases lying between them. Germline V gene sequence: CDR1 GTSNPN, CDR2 SVGIG (reference sequence). The CDR3 is 12 amino acids. The CDR3 loop is CAWSVLRYEQYF. As DNA, the CDR3 is TGTGCCTGGAGTGTACTGCGCTACGAGCAGTACTTC.

V and J are TRBV5-4 and TRBJ2-1; TRBD1 matches at 9 bases. CDR3 length: 16 amino acids. The germline V gene has CDR1 SGHNT and CDR2 YYREEE (reference sequence). The junction had 5 bases not matched to a gene; V was cut back by 4 bases and J by 0 bases. The CDR3 here is CASSPGQGSSYNEQFF. CDR3 sequence (DNA): TGTGCCAGCAGCCCGGGACAGGGTAGCTCCTACAATGAGCAGTTCTTC.

J is TRBJ2-5 and V is TRBV7-9; 7 bases are shared with TRBD2. J lost 5 bases, V lost 4 bases, and 16 bases had no gene match. The CDR3 runs to 17 residues. The germline gives CDR1 SEHNR, CDR2 FQNEAQ (reference sequence). In DNA form, the CDR3 reads TGTGCCAGCAGCTCGCCCCCAAGGCAGGGAGGGGACGAGACCCAGTACTTC. Its protein product is CASSSPPRQGGDETQYF.

V is TRBV19 and J is TRBJ1-1, with D unclear. V dropped 4 bases and J dropped 0 bases, with 12 bases sitting between them. Germline values: CDR1 LNHDA, CDR2 SQIVND (reference sequence). This CDR3 has 15 amino acids. CDR3 nucleotides: TGTGCCAGTAGTAAGGTAGCCCTTATGAACACTGAAGCTTTCTTT. It is translated as CASSKVALMNTEAFF.

The chain couples TRBV7-2 to TRBJ2-5; TRBD2 might be the D (5 bases). CDR3 size: 15 residues. Germline V gene sequence: CDR1 SGHTA, CDR2 FQGNSA. V lost 6 bases to trimming and J lost 1 base, with 15 bases between them. This CDR3 is CASSPSPSFQETQYF. The CDR3 DNA reads as TGTGCCAGCAGTCCCTCCCCTAGCTTCCAAGAGACCCAGTACTTC.

The chain recombines TRBV6-5 with TRBJ1-2; 11 nucleotides match TRBD1. CDR1 MNHEY and CDR2 SVGAGI come from the germline V gene. The CDR3 is 15 amino acids. The J segment lost 7 bases and the V segment lost 3 bases, leaving 7 bases of the junction unmatched. Here the CDR3 reads CASSYSGQGVGGYTF. Written as DNA, the CDR3 is TGTGCCAGCAGTTATTCGGGACAGGGGGTAGGTGGCTACACCTTC.

The J gene is TRBJ2-6, the V gene TRBV7-3, with TRBD1 matching 9 bases. Germline trimming cut 5 bases from V and 1 base from J; bases unmatched to any gene: 9. The V gene's germline CDR1 is SGHTA and CDR2 FQGTGA. The CDR3 loop spans 18 amino acids. The DNA of the CDR3 is TGTGCCAGCAGCAAAACCGGGACAGGGCAATCTGGGGCCAACGTCCTGACTTTC. Protein: CASSKTGTGQSGANVLTF.

Remarks on this clone: This specimen includes other DNA sequences encoding the same CDR3. The gene calls are TRBV9 and TRBJ2-3; tentative D call: TRBD1 (6 bases). V was shortened by 0 bases and J by 1 base, with 9 bases between the two germline ends. The CDR3 covers 15 residues. Per the germline V gene, CDR1 is SGDLS and CDR2 is YYNGEE. CDR3: CASSVAGGGTDTQYF. CDR3 sequence (DNA): TGTGCCAGCAGCGTAGCTGGGGGCGGCACAGATACGCAGTATTTT. Filled out from reference TRBV9 and TRBJ2-3, the complete variable domain reads DSGVTQTPKHLITATGQRVTLRCSPRSGDLSVYWYQQSLDQGLQFLIQYYNGEERAKGNILERFSAQQFPDLHSELNLSSLELGDSALYFCASSVAGGGTDTQYFGPGTRLTVL.

V usage is TRBV25-1 and J usage is TRBJ2-2; TRBD2 is a possible D gene (5 bases). V dropped 5 bases and J dropped 1 base, with 14 bases sitting between them. This CDR3 has 16 residues. The V gene's germline CDR1 is MGHDK and CDR2 SYGVNS. CDR3 protein: CASSTSPGMNTGELFF. The CDR3 DNA reads as TGTGCCAGCAGTACAAGCCCCGGGATGAACACCGGGGAGCTGTTTTTT.

This clone was observed a few times. The chain employs TRBV16 and TRBJ2-7, with D tentatively TRBD2 (5 bases). CDR1 KGHSY and CDR2 FQNENV come from the germline V gene. Trimming pared 0 bases from V and 1 base from J, leaving 10 bases between. The CDR3 runs 15 residues. The CDR3 DNA reads as TGTGCCAGCAGCCAATCCTTCGGGGTTTCCTACGAGCAGTACTTC. Its protein product is CASSQSFGVSYEQYF. Combining the CDR3 with reference TRBV16 and TRBJ2-7 gives the whole variable domain GEEVAQTPKHLVRGEGQKAKLYCAPIKGHSYVFWYQQVLKNEFKFLISFQNENVFDETGMPKERFSAKCLPNSPCSLEIQATKLEDSAVYFCASSQSFGVSYEQYFGPGTRLTVT.

J is TRBJ2-3 and V is TRBV6-2 or TRBV6-3, with 14 bases matching TRBD2. V lost 0 bases and J lost 5; bases outside the gene matches: 7. The V gene's germline CDR1 is MNHEY and CDR2 SVGEGT. The CDR3 loop spans 18 amino acids. This chain's CDR3 is CASSYSMTSGGAIDTQYF. Written as DNA, the CDR3 is TGTGCCAGCAGTTACTCGATGACTAGCGGGGGGGCCATAGATACGCAGTATTTT.

This clone was detected once. The chain links TRBV28 to TRBJ2-5; D might be TRBD2 (6 bases). The CDR3 has 14 residues. With 7 bases removed from V and 3 bases from J, the gap between germline ends came to 15 bases. CDR1 and CDR2 from the germline V gene are MDHEN and SYDVKM. CDR3 residues: CASTPAVAEETQYF. CDR3 DNA sequence: TGTGCCAGCACCCCGGCGGTAGCGGAAGAGACCCAGTACTTC.